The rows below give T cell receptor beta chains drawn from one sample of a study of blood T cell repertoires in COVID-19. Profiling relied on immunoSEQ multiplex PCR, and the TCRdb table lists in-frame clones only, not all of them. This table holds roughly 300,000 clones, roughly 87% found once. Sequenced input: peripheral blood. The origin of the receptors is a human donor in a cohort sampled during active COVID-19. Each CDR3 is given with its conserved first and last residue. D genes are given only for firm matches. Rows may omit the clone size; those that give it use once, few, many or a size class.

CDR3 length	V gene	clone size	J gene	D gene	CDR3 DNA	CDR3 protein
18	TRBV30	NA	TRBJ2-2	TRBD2	TGTGCCTGGAGTTCCCCGACTAGCGGGACCATGAACACCGGGGAGCTGTTTTTT	CAWSSPTSGTMNTGELFF
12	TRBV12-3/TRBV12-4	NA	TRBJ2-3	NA	TGTGCCAGCAACGGGAACACAGATACGCAGTATTTT	CASNGNTDTQYF
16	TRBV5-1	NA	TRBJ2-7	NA	TGCGCCAGCAGCCTACAGGGGGAGGGCCGGTCAAGCCAGCAGTACTTC	CASSLQGEGRSSQQYF
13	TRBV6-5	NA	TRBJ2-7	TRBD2	TGTGCCAGCAGAAAAGGGACTAGCGGGAACCAGTACTTC	CASRKGTSGNQYF
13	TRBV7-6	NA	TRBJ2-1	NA	TGTGCCAGCAGCTTCCAGTCGTACAATGAGCAGTTCTTC	CASSFQSYNEQFF
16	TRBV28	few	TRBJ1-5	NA	TGTGCCAGCACCCCTCACCGAGGGATGGGCAATCAGCCCCAGCATTTT	CASTPHRGMGNQPQHF
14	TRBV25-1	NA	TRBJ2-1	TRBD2	TGTGCCAGCAGTGCGGCGGGGGCCTACAATGAGCAGTTCTTC	CASSAAGAYNEQFF
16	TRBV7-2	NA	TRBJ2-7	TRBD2	TGTGCCAGCAGCGCGAGGACTAGCGGTAGCTCCTACGAGCAGTACTTC	CASSARTSGSSYEQYF
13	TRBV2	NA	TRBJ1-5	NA	TGTGCCAGCAGTCCCTATAGCAATCAGCCCCAGCATTTT	CASSPYSNQPQHF
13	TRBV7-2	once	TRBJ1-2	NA	TGTGCCAGCAGCAGTCACGGGTACTATGGCTACACCTTC	CASSSHGYYGYTF
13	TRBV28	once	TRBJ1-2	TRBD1	TGTGCCAGCAGTCGAGACAGGGTGGATGGCTACACCTTC	CASSRDRVDGYTF
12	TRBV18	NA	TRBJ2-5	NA	TGTGCCAGCTCACCAAGCGGAGAGACCCAGTACTTC	CASSPSGETQYF
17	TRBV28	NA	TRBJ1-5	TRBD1	TGTGCCAGCAGTCCTCAGGGGGCAGGGCGGAGCAATCAGCCCCAGCATTTT	CASSPQGAGRSNQPQHF
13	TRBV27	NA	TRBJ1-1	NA	TGTGCCAGCAGTCAGACAGGCAACACTGAAGCTTTCTTT	CASSQTGNTEAFF
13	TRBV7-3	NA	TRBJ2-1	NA	TGTGCCAGCAGCTTAACGTCCCAGGGAGAGCAGTTCTTC	CASSLTSQGEQFF
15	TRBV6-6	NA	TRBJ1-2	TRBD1	TGTGCCAGCAGTTACTCGCTTCTCTCAGGGGGTGGCTACACCTTC	CASSYSLLSGGGYTF
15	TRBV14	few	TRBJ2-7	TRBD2	TGTGCCAGCAGCGGAGGACTAGCGGGGACCGTATCCAGCGACTTC	CASSGGLAGTVSSDF
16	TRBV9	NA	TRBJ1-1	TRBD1	TGTGCCAGCAGCGTAGGGGGAACAGGGGGGAGCACTGAAGCTTTCTTT	CASSVGGTGGSTEAFF
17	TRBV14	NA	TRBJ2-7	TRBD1	TGTGCCAGCAGCCAATGGGTAGGGACAGAATCTTCCTACGAGCAGTACTTC	CASSQWVGTESSYEQYF
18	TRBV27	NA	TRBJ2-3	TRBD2	TGTGCCAGCAGTTTAGAAGGGGGACTAGCGCCCAGCACAGATACGCAGTATTTT	CASSLEGGLAPSTDTQYF
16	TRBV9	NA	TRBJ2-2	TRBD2	TGTGCCAGCAGCCCACTAGCGGGCCTAGCCGCCGGGGAGCTGTTTTTT	CASSPLAGLAAGELFF
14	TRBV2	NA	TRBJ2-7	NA	TGTGCCAGCAGGAGGGCAGCGTTGGGCTACGAGCAGTACTTC	CASRRAALGYEQYF
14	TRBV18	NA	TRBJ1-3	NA	TGTGCCAGCTTCCAGGGATCTTATGGAAACACCATATATTTT	CASFQGSYGNTIYF
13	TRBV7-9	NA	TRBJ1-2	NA	TGTGCCAGCAGCCCCCCTCTTAACTATGGCTACACCTTC	CASSPPLNYGYTF
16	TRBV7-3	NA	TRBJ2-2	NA	TGTGCCAGCAGCTTATTCCCCTCGGGATATGGCGGGGAGCTGTTTTTT	CASSLFPSGYGGELFF
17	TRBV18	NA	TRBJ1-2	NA	TGTGCCAGCTCACCACTGAAACCGGGACTGAGTAACTATGGCTACACCTTC	CASSPLKPGLSNYGYTF
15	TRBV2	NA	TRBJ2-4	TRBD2	TGTGCCAGCAGTGAAGAACCGGGACTAGTTGGCATTCAGTACTTC	CASSEEPGLVGIQYF
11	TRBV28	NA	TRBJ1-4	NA	TGTGCCAGCGGTAGGGGCGAAAAACTGTTTTTT	CASGRGEKLFF
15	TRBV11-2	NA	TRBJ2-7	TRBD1	TGTGCCAGCAGCTTAGGGGGACAGATTGCCGGCGAGCAGTACTTC	CASSLGGQIAGEQYF
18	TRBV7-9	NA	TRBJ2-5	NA	TGTGCCAGCAGCCCCAACTTGGGCCTGGGTGGACTCACAGAGACCCAGTACTTC	CASSPNLGLGGLTETQYF
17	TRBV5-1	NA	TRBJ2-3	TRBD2	TGCGCCAGCAGCTCCAATAGCGGGAGGGCCTTCGGAGATACGCAGTATTTT	CASSSNSGRAFGDTQYF
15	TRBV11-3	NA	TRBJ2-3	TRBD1	TGTGCCAGCAGCTCCAGACAGGGAGTCACAGATACGCAGTATTTT	CASSSRQGVTDTQYF
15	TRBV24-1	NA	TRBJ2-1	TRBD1	TGTGCCACCAGTGACCCCGGGACAGGGAAGGGTGAGCAGTTCTTC	CATSDPGTGKGEQFF
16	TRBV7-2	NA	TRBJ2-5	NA	TGTGCCAGCACCTTAGGACTCTCTGGTGGCCAAGAGACCCAGTACTTC	CASTLGLSGGQETQYF
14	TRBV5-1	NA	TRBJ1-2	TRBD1	TGCGCCAGCACTCCTGCCAGGGGGTCCTCTGGCTACACCTTC	CASTPARGSSGYTF
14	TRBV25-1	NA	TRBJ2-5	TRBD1	TGTGCCAGCAGTTCGGACAGGGGGCAAGAGACCCAGTACTTC	CASSSDRGQETQYF
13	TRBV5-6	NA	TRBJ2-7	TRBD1	TGTGCCAGCAGCGCGCCGTCAGGGGGCGAGCAGTACTTC	CASSAPSGGEQYF
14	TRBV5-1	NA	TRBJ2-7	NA	TGCGCCAGCAGCTTCGGCAGGGGAGCGTACGAGCAGTACTTC	CASSFGRGAYEQYF
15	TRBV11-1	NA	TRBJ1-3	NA	TGTGCCAGCAGCCCCGCCGGGACATCTGGAAACACCATATATTTT	CASSPAGTSGNTIYF
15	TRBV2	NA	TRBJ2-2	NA	TGTGCCAGCAAGGTTGACATTTTGAACACCGGGGAGCTGTTTTTT	CASKVDILNTGELFF
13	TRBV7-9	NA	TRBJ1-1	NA	TGTGCCAGCAGCTCGGGGAGTAGCACTGAAGCTTTCTTT	CASSSGSSTEAFF
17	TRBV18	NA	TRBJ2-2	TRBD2	TGTGCCAGCTCACCACCCACGGGACTAGCGGCAACCGGGGAGCTGTTTTTT	CASSPPTGLAATGELFF